The 28 T cell receptor beta chains reported below all come from one sample, sequenced in a study of T-cell memory formation after mild COVID-19 (dated by TCRdb to the early 2020s). The library was produced with 5' RACE. Sequencing instrument: Illumina NovaSeq 6000. In TCRdb, the public reads were trimmed at Q25 with fastp and aligned with MiXCR, with productive beta chains retained. Duplicate CDR3 protein sequences are folded into a single record with the most common DNA and genes. Present in this sample are about 620,000 distinct CDR3 sequences, about a sixth of which were seen just once. The ten largest clones represent approximately 12% of the sample. Sequences were obtained from PBMCs or a T cell subset sorted from them (not recorded which). These receptors all stem from an adult woman who had mild COVID-19 (a few samples of this study predate the infection). The sample titles of this study are shuffled in the database, so cell type and time point are left out; the donor was told from shared clones.

The table lists this clonotype with a few counts. The chain joins TRBV15 to TRBJ1-2; D remains unclear. The CDR3 is 14 amino acids. Germline CDR1 reads LNHNV; CDR2 reads YYDKDF (reference sequence). Trimming shortened V by 1 base and J by 7 bases, and 13 bases separated the two germline ends. The CDR3 DNA follows: TGTGCCACCAGCAGAGGAGGTCGTCTAGGTGGCTACACCTTC. Protein: CATSRGGRLGGYTF.

This clonotype was observed a few times. V is TRBV24-1 and J is TRBJ2-3; D not resolved. The length of the CDR3 is 14 residues. V lost 2 bases, J lost 6 bases, and 11 bases lay in between. Germline V gene data show CDR1 as KGHDR and CDR2 as SFDVKD. The CDR3 nucleotides are TGTGCCACCAGTGATTCACCGAGTGGTGATACGCAGTATTTT. Its protein is CATSDSPSGDTQYF.

The gene calls are TRBV6-5 and TRBJ2-3; TRBD1 is a possible D gene (6 bases). The CDR3 has 13 amino acids. V lost 6 bases to trimming and J lost 6 bases, with 13 bases between them. CDR1 and CDR2 from the germline V gene are MNHEY and SVGAGI. The CDR3 protein is CASRLGRGDTQYF. For the CDR3, the DNA is TGTGCCAGCAGGCTAGGAAGGGGGGATACGCAGTATTTT.

This chain links TRBV10-3 with TRBJ1-2; D gene uncertain. The CDR3 has 11 residues. In germline, CDR1 is ENHRY, CDR2 SYGVKD. The V end lost 2 bases, the J end lost 8 bases, and 6 bases lay between the germline ends. The chain's CDR3 is CAISEAIGYTF. In nucleotides, the CDR3 is TGTGCCATCAGTGAGGCGATCGGCTACACCTTC.

At least ten counts were recorded for this clonotype. The rearrangement joins TRBV20-1 to TRBJ2-3; no reliable D call. Deletions cut 0 bases from V and 2 bases from J, with 12 bases between. The length of the CDR3 is 15 residues. The germline CDR1 and CDR2 sequences are DFQATT and SNEGSKA (reference sequence). The CDR3: CSARDLKQFTDTQYF. CDR3 nucleotide sequence: TGCAGTGCTAGAGATCTTAAACAGTTCACAGATACGCAGTATTTT.

This clonotype has a count of ten or more. The CDR3 nucleotides are TGTGCCAGCAGCCGGACAGCCTTCAATCAGCCCCAGCATTTT. It translates to CASSRTAFNQPQHF. The genes are TRBV3-1 and TRBJ1-5; possible D gene TRBD1, 6 bases. This CDR3 has 14 amino acids. Trimming took 4 bases from V and 3 from J, leaving 10 bases between them. Germline V gene data show CDR1 as LGHDT and CDR2 as YNNKEL (reference sequence).

This clonotype was detected many times. The chain uses TRBV7-9 and TRBJ1-2; possible D gene TRBD1, 6 bases. V dropped 4 bases and J dropped 4 bases, with 19 bases sitting between them. The CDR3 spans 16 residues. CDR1 is SEHNR, CDR2 FQNEAQ, per germline (reference sequence). CDR3 in DNA: TGTGCCAGCAGCTCAACTGGACAGCTCCTCAGCTATGGCTACACCTTC. Its translation is CASSSTGQLLSYGYTF.

This chain links TRBV20-1 with TRBJ1-1; weak D call: TRBD1 (5 bases). Germline lookup yields CDR1 DFQATT and CDR2 SNEGSKA (reference sequence). This CDR3 has 13 amino acids. With 1 base removed from V and 4 bases from J, the gap between germline ends came to 10 bases. Written as DNA, the CDR3 is TGCAGTGCTAGAGGGTGGAGGGGCACTGAAGCTTTCTTT. Protein: CSARGWRGTEAFF.

V is TRBV6-5 and J is TRBJ1-1; a possible D gene is TRBD1 (5 bases). Trimming removed 6 bases at V and 6 bases at J, with 23 bases between. This CDR3 spans 16 amino acids. CDR1 is MNHEY, CDR2 SVGAGI, per germline. CDR3: CASRTSRARGTAEAFF. In DNA, the CDR3 is TGTGCCAGCAGGACTAGCCGAGCACGGGGGACGGCTGAAGCTTTCTTT.

CDR3 sequence: CASSSRQATNTGELFF. CDR3 bases: TGTGCCAGCAGTTCCAGACAGGCGACGAACACCGGGGAGCTGTTTTTT. This sequence joins TRBV12-3 or TRBV12-4 and TRBJ2-2; D may be TRBD1 (6 bases). The V end was cut by 4 bases, the J end by 0 bases, with 12 bases between. The CDR3 has 16 amino acids.

The V call is TRBV3-1, the J call TRBJ2-3; 14 nucleotides agree with TRBD2. CDR3 length equals 16 residues. Per germline, CDR1 LGHDT and CDR2 YNNKEL (reference sequence). The V segment lost 3 bases and the J segment 10 bases; nucleotides outside the gene matches: 9. As DNA, the CDR3 is TGTGCCAGCAGCCAGGCTGGACTAGCGGGGGGAGCCGCGCAGTATTTT. Translating it yields CASSQAGLAGGAAQYF.

This clonotype turned up a few times. The chain combines TRBV5-5 with TRBJ2-1, with D unresolved. The CDR3 spans 15 residues. Trimming took off 4 bases at V and 5 bases at J, with 16 bases between the two ends. The germline V gene encodes CDR1 SGHKS and CDR2 YYEKEE (reference sequence). The CDR3 is CASSPPQVLNNEQFF. The CDR3 DNA is TGTGCCAGCAGCCCCCCCCAGGTCCTAAACAATGAGCAGTTCTTC.

This clonotype came up a few times. The chain combines TRBV5-1 with TRBJ1-2, with a possible D match to TRBD1 (5 bases). Trimming removed 4 bases at V and 12 bases at J, with 19 bases between. Germline CDR1 SGHRS, CDR2 YFSETQ. The CDR3 length is 13 residues. CDR3 coding DNA: TGCGCCAGCAGCCAACACTCCGGGACGCTAAACACCTTC. Protein product: CASSQHSGTLNTF.

This clonotype has just a few counts. This sequence joins TRBV7-6 and TRBJ2-7, with 8 bases matching TRBD1. The CDR3 is 15 amino acids. Germline CDR1 SGHVS, CDR2 FNYEAQ. With 1 base clipped from V and 6 bases from J, the junction kept 8 bases outside the gene matches. CDR3 nucleotides: TGTGCCAGCAGCTTAGAGGGCCAGGGGGCAGGCGAGCAGTACTTC. Its protein is CASSLEGQGAGEQYF.

This clonotype was detected a few times. The V and J genes are TRBV18 and TRBJ2-1, with D possibly TRBD2 on 6 matching bases. Germline values: CDR1 KGHSH, CDR2 LQKENI. Trimming cost V 0 bases and J 15 bases, with 12 bases left between them. CDR3 length: 12 amino acids. Here the CDR3 reads CASSPPGGMGFF. The DNA of the CDR3 is TGTGCCAGCTCACCACCGGGCGGGATGGGGTTCTTC.

The chain is built from TRBV27 and TRBJ2-1, with TRBD2 identical over 8 bases. V lost 6 bases and J lost 1; bases outside the gene matches: 17. CDR1 is MNHEY and CDR2 is SMNVEV in the germline V gene (reference sequence). The CDR3 has 19 residues. As DNA, the CDR3 is TGTGCCAGCAGACCCACTAGCGGACCCCAACTGGCTTCCTACAATGAGCAGTTCTTC. Translated, it gives CASRPTSGPQLASYNEQFF.

This sequence joins TRBV7-8 and TRBJ2-4; tentative D call: TRBD2 (5 bases). Per germline, CDR1 SGHVS and CDR2 FQNEAQ. The V and J ends lost 0 bases and 8 bases respectively, with 14 bases between them. The CDR3 consists of 15 residues. DNA for the CDR3: TGTGCCAGCAGCTTAGCCCTGGGGAGCTTAGACATTCAGTACTTC. Translated: CASSLALGSLDIQYF.

This clonotype was counted between two and nine times. This chain links TRBV2 with TRBJ2-4; D gene unclear. CDR3 length equals 14 residues. Germline CDR1 and CDR2: SNHLY and FYNNEI. V dropped 3 bases and J dropped 6 bases, with 12 bases sitting between them. The CDR3, as DNA: TGTGCCAGCAGTGAGGCACAGCGTGGAAACATTCAGTACTTC. Protein product: CASSEAQRGNIQYF.

This chain links TRBV4-2 with TRBJ2-7; tentatively, D is TRBD1 (6 bases). The germline gives CDR1 LGHNA, CDR2 YNFKEQ. The CDR3 is 15 amino acids. V was clipped by 2 bases and J by 0 bases, with 11 bases between them. CDR3 amino acids: CASSQSLDSSYEQYF. For the CDR3, the DNA is TGTGCCAGCAGCCAAAGCTTGGACAGCTCCTACGAGCAGTACTTC.

The rearrangement links TRBV7-8 to TRBJ1-1; perhaps TRBD1 as D (5 bases). CDR3 length: 17 residues. Trimming shortened V by 5 bases and J by 6 bases, and 25 bases separated the two germline ends. Looked up from germline, CDR1 is SGHVS and CDR2 is FQNEAQ. The CDR3 here is CASSAPKGERPDAEAFF. CDR3 in DNA: TGTGCCAGCAGCGCACCAAAAGGGGAGCGGCCGGATGCTGAAGCTTTCTTT.

The rearrangement links TRBV7-2 to TRBJ2-7, with 8 bases aligning to TRBD2. J was trimmed by 2 bases and V by 6 bases; bases with no gene match: 9. This CDR3 region has 15 residues. CDR1 is SGHTA and CDR2 is FQGNSA in the germline V gene. The CDR3 coding sequence is TGTGCCAGCAGATATACTAGCGGCCCGACCTACGAGCAGTACTTC. This codes for CASRYTSGPTYEQYF.

The chain links TRBV12-3 or TRBV12-4 to TRBJ2-1, with TRBD2 identical over 10 bases. Trimming removed 6 bases from V and 9 bases from J; junction bases left unmatched: 8. The CDR3 contains 14 residues. The CDR3 region is CASRLSGGAGEQFF. CDR3 sequence (DNA): TGTGCCAGCAGGCTAAGCGGGGGGGCCGGTGAGCAGTTCTTC.

This clonotype was seen only a few times. The chain carries TRBV20-1 and TRBJ2-3; TRBD1 is a possible D gene (5 bases). The CDR3 length is 14 residues. Looked up from germline, CDR1 is DFQATT and CDR2 is SNEGSKA (reference sequence). The CDR3 here is CSKQAQRSTDTQYF. In DNA, the CDR3 is TGCAGCAAACAGGCTCAGCGCAGCACAGATACGCAGTATTTT.

A few counts support this clonotype. V gene TRBV14 combines with J gene TRBJ2-7; 11 bases agree with TRBD2. Germline CDR1 SGHDN, CDR2 FVKESK. The CDR3 is 17 amino acids. Trimming removed 1 base from V and 0 bases from J; junction bases left unmatched: 5. CDR3 DNA: TGTGCCAGCAGCCAAGGATTACTAGCGGGGGTCTCCTACGAGCAGTACTTC. Translation gives CASSQGLLAGVSYEQYF.

A few counts support this clonotype. In DNA form, the CDR3 reads TGTGCCAGCACACGGGCAGGCCAAAATTCACCCCTCCACTTT. Translating gives CASTRAGQNSPLHF. The gene calls are TRBV6-5 and TRBJ1-6; D is undetermined. V was shortened by 7 bases and J by 7 bases, with 14 bases between the two germline ends. This CDR3 is built from 14 residues. The germline CDR1 and CDR2 sequences are MNHEY and SVGAGI.

The chain joins TRBV2 to TRBJ2-7; D is possibly TRBD2 (5 bases). CDR3 size: 14 residues. CDR1 SNHLY and CDR2 FYNNEI come from the germline V gene. V was shortened by 3 bases and J by 1 base, with 10 bases between the two germline ends. The CDR3 nucleotides read TGTGCCAGCAGTGAGAAGGAGGTTTCCTACGAGCAGTACTTC. Amino acid sequence: CASSEKEVSYEQYF.

This clonotype has a handful of counts. This sequence joins TRBV10-3 and TRBJ2-1; D unclear. Germline CDR1 and CDR2: ENHRY and SYGVKD. The CDR3 covers 14 residues. V lost 6 bases and J 0 bases, leaving 9 bases between the germline ends. CDR3 loop: CAIRGSSSYNEQFF. In nucleotides, the CDR3 is TGTGCCATCAGGGGTAGTAGCTCCTACAATGAGCAGTTCTTC.

This clonotype was counted at least ten times. The chain uses TRBV7-6 and TRBJ2-1; D gene uncertain. CDR1 is SGHVS, CDR2 FNYEAQ, per germline. The CDR3 runs 14 residues. V gave up 0 bases and J gave up 7 bases, with 10 bases separating them. The chain's CDR3 is CASSLAPQRNEQFF. DNA of the CDR3: TGTGCCAGCAGCTTAGCGCCCCAAAGGAATGAGCAGTTCTTC.